Below, one TCR beta chain is given with its context. Its target is unknown. This record belongs to a study of Ad26.COV2.S vaccination and SARS-CoV-2 variants. The study, taken as a whole, reports: From the TCR breadth and depth analyses, total T cell responses may have been underestimated. Substantial breadth was reportedly displayed by spike-specific CD8+ and CD4+ T cell responses after vaccination.

Treatment denoted: 19 received Ad26.COV2.S at low or high dose, single or two shots; roughly five received placebo; per-sample allocation not given. Material that was analyzed had been drawn on day 63 after the first vaccine or placebo injection. Aged 18-55 years, donor was enrolled in Boston at some point between 2019 and 2021. Expression of Wuhan-strain SARS-CoV-2 spike came from the Ad26 vector that formed the vaccine. Generated by immunoSEQ multiplex PCR, the TCRdb table keeps only in-frame clones and is missing some. The sample contains 360,000 or so clones, more than 75% of which appear only once. The input for sequencing was peripheral blood, taken in a trial of Ad26.COV2.S vaccine versus placebo. The source of this sequence is a person aged 18 to 65 who received the Ad26.COV2.S COVID-19 vaccine or a placebo.

CDR3 sequence (DNA): TGTGCCAGCAGCCTCCAAACCGGGATGAACACCGGGGAGCTGTTTTTT. It specifies CASSLQTGMNTGELFF. This chain joins TRBV7-2 and TRBJ2-2; weak D call: TRBD2 (5 bases). Germline assignment: CDR1 SGHTA and CDR2 FQGNSA. V was pared by 5 bases and J by 1 base, with 14 bases between. This CDR3 is built from 16 residues. The full variable domain, in which reference TRBV7-2 and TRBJ2-2 provide the parts outside the CDR3, is GAGVSQSPSNKVTEKGKDVELRCDPISGHTALYWYRQSLGQGLEFLIYFQGNSAPDKSGLPSDRFSAERTGGSVSTLTIQRTQQEDSAVYLCASSLQTGMNTGELFFGEGSRLTVL.